The 27 T cell receptor beta chains below were found in one sample sequenced in a study of T cell responses to AZD1222 COVID-19 vaccine. Method: immunoSEQ multiplex PCR; TCRdb's copy keeps in-frame clones and lacks some. The profile shows fewer than 200,000 clones, approximately 89% of them singletons. Sequencing was performed on peripheral blood, taken 28 days after the second AZD1222 dose. The receptor set was obtained from an adult who received the AZD1222 COVID-19 vaccine.

This chain uses TRBV27 with TRBJ2-2; tentative D call: TRBD1 (6 bases). The CDR3 is 13 residues long. V shed 5 bases and J shed 3 bases, with 7 bases lying between them. From germline, CDR1 is MNHEY and CDR2 SMNVEV (reference sequence). The CDR3 protein is CASSGQYTGELFF. Written as DNA, the CDR3 is TGTGCCAGCAGTGGACAGTACACCGGGGAGCTGTTTTTT.

The genes are TRBV15 and TRBJ2-1; perhaps TRBD2 as D (6 bases). The length of the CDR3 is 13 residues. Trimming removed 3 bases at V and 7 bases at J, with 10 bases between. Germline CDR1 reads LNHNV; CDR2 reads YYDKDF (reference sequence). Written as DNA, the CDR3 is TGTGCCACCAGCAGGGGGACTCCGAATGAGCAGTTCTTC. Translated, it gives CATSRGTPNEQFF.

The rearrangement uses TRBV29-1 and TRBJ2-7; TRBD1 aligns across 7 bases. The CDR3 covers 13 residues. Per the germline V gene, CDR1 is SQVTM and CDR2 is ANQGSEA. V was clipped by 8 bases and J by 4 bases; unmatched bases: 11. As DNA, the CDR3 is TGCAGCTCCTGGTGGACAGGTTGGTACGAGCAGTACTTC. This translates into CSSWWTGWYEQYF.

CDR3: CASSYSRGRSNTEAFF. In DNA form, the CDR3 reads TGTGCCAGCAGTTACTCAAGGGGAAGGTCGAACACTGAAGCTTTCTTT. The J gene is TRBJ1-1, the V gene TRBV6-5; tentative D call: TRBD1 (5 bases). The ends were cut back, 0 bases at V and 1 base at J, with 12 bases in the middle. This CDR3 has 16 residues. In germline, CDR1 is MNHEY, CDR2 SVGAGI.

The chain combines TRBV7-8 with TRBJ1-2, with no clear D. V lost 5 bases to trimming and J lost 8 bases, with 9 bases between them. This CDR3 is 11 amino acids long. The germline V gene has CDR1 SGHVS and CDR2 FQNEAQ. The CDR3 DNA sequence: TGTGCCAGCAGCAGTCCGGAAGGCTACACCTTC. Translation gives CASSSPEGYTF.

This clone has more than one count but fewer than ten. The chain uses TRBV4-1 and TRBJ1-3, with D hard to call. The germline V and J ends were trimmed by 1 base and 0 bases, with 13 bases remaining between them. The CDR3 sequence is 17 residues long. Looked up from germline, CDR1 is MGHRA and CDR2 is YSYEKL. CDR3 in amino acids: CASSQGGVRSSGNTIYF. The CDR3 DNA sequence: TGCGCCAGCAGCCAAGGTGGGGTTCGCTCCTCTGGAAACACCATATATTTT.

The genes are TRBV10-2 and TRBJ1-2; D may be TRBD1 (6 bases). Germline loops: CDR1 WSHSY, CDR2 SAAADI. V lost 6 bases to trimming and J lost 5 bases, with 13 bases between them. This CDR3 has 13 amino acids. The CDR3 nucleotides read TGCGCCAGCAGCGCGATCAGGGGTTATGGCTACACCTTC. This sequence encodes CASSAIRGYGYTF.

Comments on this clone: Other DNA sequences from this sample encode an identical CDR3 as well. The rearrangement links TRBV3-1 (or the pseudogene TRBV3-2) to TRBJ1-2; no reliable D call. The CDR3 totals 12 residues. V shed 2 bases and J shed 2 bases, with 3 bases lying between them. The germline V gene has CDR1 LGHDT and CDR2 YNNKEL (reference sequence). CDR3 in amino acids: CASSQSNYGYTF. As DNA, the CDR3 is TGTGCCAGCAGCCAATCAAACTATGGCTACACCTTC.

The chain carries TRBV24-1 and TRBJ1-5; 9 bases are a match to TRBD1. CDR3 size: 18 residues. Germline values: CDR1 KGHDR, CDR2 SFDVKD. Unmatched junction bases numbered 16, after V lost 10 bases and J lost 1 base. The CDR3 here is CATVPNRDREGSNQPQHF. The CDR3 nucleotides are TGTGCCACAGTCCCAAACCGGGACAGGGAGGGAAGCAATCAGCCCCAGCATTTT.

This chain uses TRBV4-1 with TRBJ1-1; TRBD1 matches 8 bases. This CDR3 has 14 residues. J gave up 7 bases and V 1 base, and 5 bases lay outside the gene matches. Per germline, CDR1 MGHRA and CDR2 YSYEKL. CDR3 sequence reads: CASSQVGTGSEAFF. CDR3 DNA: TGCGCCAGCAGCCAAGTGGGGACAGGCAGTGAAGCTTTCTTT.

V is TRBV3-1 (or the pseudogene TRBV3-2) and J is TRBJ1-3, with D perhaps matching TRBD1 (6 bases). Germline V gives CDR1 LGHDT, CDR2 YNNKEL (reference sequence). Trimming shortened V by 0 bases and J by 4 bases, and 13 bases separated the two germline ends. CDR3 length: 16 amino acids. The CDR3 DNA follows: TGTGCCAGCAGCCAAGAACCACAGGGTCTCGGAAACACCATATATTTT. This codes for CASSQEPQGLGNTIYF.

The rearrangement uses TRBV6-5 and TRBJ2-7; a weak D match, TRBD1 (5 bases). Trimming removed 5 bases at V and 3 bases at J, with 14 bases between. This CDR3 comprises 14 residues. Germline V gene data show CDR1 as MNHEY and CDR2 as SVGAGI. The DNA for the CDR3 is TGTGCCAGCAGTAAGACAGACTTTGGCTACGAGCAGTACTTC. Protein: CASSKTDFGYEQYF.

V usage is TRBV27 and J usage is TRBJ1-5; 7 bases line up with TRBD1. V trimming: 9 bases; J trimming: 0 bases; junction bases outside the gene matches: 11. CDR3 size: 16 residues. Germline assignment: CDR1 MNHEY and CDR2 SMNVEV (reference sequence). The CDR3 bases are TGTGCCAGTCAGAACAGGGGCGGGGGTAGCAATCAGCCCCAGCATTTT. It translates to CASQNRGGGSNQPQHF.

The CDR3 DNA reads TGTGCCACCAGCAGTGGCTCCGGGACTATGCAGGAGACCCAGTACTTC. Protein: CATSSGSGTMQETQYF. The rearrangement joins TRBV15 to TRBJ2-5, with 7 bases matching TRBD2. This CDR3 region has 16 residues. Trimming cost V 3 bases and J 5 bases; bases outside gene matches: 12. Germline loops: CDR1 LNHNV, CDR2 YYDKDF (reference sequence). The complete variable domain, with remaining parts taken from reference TRBV15 and TRBJ2-5, reads DAMVIQNPRYQVTQFGKPVTLSCSQTLNHNVMYWYQQKSSQAPKLLFHYYDKDFNNEADTPDNFQSRRPNTSFCFLDIRSPGLGDTAMYLCATSSGSGTMQETQYFGPGTRLLVL.

The CDR3 DNA reads TGTGCCAGCAGCCCGGACTACGATGGTGACAATGAGCAGTTCTTC. Amino acids: CASSPDYDGDNEQFF. The rearrangement uses TRBV3-1 (or the pseudogene TRBV3-2) and TRBJ2-1; D might be TRBD2 (6 bases). The CDR3 has 15 amino acids. The germline CDR1 and CDR2 sequences are LGHDT and YNNKEL (reference sequence). V was clipped by 4 bases and J by 5 bases, with 15 bases between them.

About this clone itself: In the same sample, other DNA sequences code for this CDR3. J is TRBJ1-2 and V is TRBV7-9; no clear D. With 1 base removed from V and 7 bases from J, the gap between germline ends came to 7 bases. Germline-derived CDR1 and CDR2 are SEHNR and FQNEAQ (reference sequence). The CDR3 consists of 12 residues. CDR3 protein: CASSLVGGGYTF. The CDR3 coding sequence is TGTGCCAGCAGCTTAGTAGGCGGTGGCTACACCTTC. The entire variable domain, with the rest obtained from reference TRBV7-9 and TRBJ1-2, is as follows: DTGVSQNPRHKITKRGQNVTFRCDPISEHNRLYWYRQTLGQGPEFLTYFQNEAQLEKSRLLSDRFSAERPKGSFSTLEIQRTEQGDSAMYLCASSLVGGGYTFGSGTRLTVV.

V and J are TRBV11-2 and TRBJ2-7; 9 bases line up with TRBD2. This CDR3 region has 15 residues. V lost 3 bases to trimming and J lost 3 bases; unmatched junction nucleotides: 6. Germline CDR1 reads SGHAT; CDR2 reads FQNNGV. The CDR3 protein is CASSFSGLANYEQYF. The CDR3 DNA reads as TGTGCCAGCAGCTTCTCGGGACTAGCAAACTACGAGCAGTACTTC.

V gene TRBV5-1 combines with J gene TRBJ2-1; possibly TRBD1 or TRBD2 for D (5 bases each). Between the trimmed V and J ends, which lost 3 bases and 7 bases, there was a span of 17 bases. The CDR3 runs 15 residues. Germline assignment: CDR1 SGHRS and CDR2 YFSETQ. CDR3 loop: CASSSRQPGVNEQFF. The CDR3, as DNA: TGCGCCAGCAGCTCTCGACAGCCCGGGGTGAATGAGCAGTTCTTC.

The rearrangement uses TRBV10-2 and TRBJ2-2; 8 positions match TRBD2. V gave up 8 bases and J gave up 5 bases; unmatched junction bases: 13. The CDR3 is 16 amino acids. Looked up from germline, CDR1 is WSHSY and CDR2 is SAAADI. The CDR3 DNA reads TGCGCCAGCGCTGAACCGGGACTAGGCAGGACCGGGGAGCTGTTTTTT. Protein: CASAEPGLGRTGELFF.

The chain couples TRBV3-1 (or the pseudogene TRBV3-2) to TRBJ1-1; D not resolved. V was trimmed by 4 bases and J by 1 base, leaving 7 bases between them. Per the germline V gene, CDR1 is LGHDT and CDR2 is YNNKEL (reference sequence). This CDR3 has 13 amino acids. CDR3 region: CASSRARNTEAFF. The CDR3 nucleotides read TGTGCCAGCAGCCGGGCAAGGAACACTGAAGCTTTCTTT.

This chain links TRBV5-1 with TRBJ1-5; 9 bases line up with TRBD1. In germline, CDR1 is SGHRS, CDR2 YFSETQ. The V segment lost 4 bases and the J segment 12 bases; nucleotides outside the gene matches: 5. CDR3 length equals 12 residues. The CDR3, as DNA: TGCGCCAGCAGCACGGGACAGGGAATCCAGCATTTT. This translates into CASSTGQGIQHF.

The chain couples TRBV18 to TRBJ2-4, with D maybe TRBD2 (6 bases). The CDR3 extends over 14 amino acids. CDR1 is KGHSH, CDR2 LQKENI, per germline. V lost 6 bases to trimming and J lost 6 bases, with 15 bases between them. CDR3 region: CASSPGLRGNIQYF. For the CDR3, the DNA is TGTGCCAGCTCCCCGGGACTCCGAGGAAACATTCAGTACTTC.

This chain joins TRBV11-2 and TRBJ2-7; D unclear. V lost 3 bases, J lost 9 bases, and 18 bases lay in between. The CDR3 spans 14 residues. Germline lookup yields CDR1 SGHAT and CDR2 FQNNGV. CDR3 sequence (DNA): TGTGCCAGCAGCTTGCTCTCCTACCCCCCCGCGCAGTACTTC. Translating gives CASSLLSYPPAQYF.

V and J are TRBV4-2 and TRBJ2-1, with 9 positions matching TRBD1. The CDR3 has 15 amino acids. Germline V gene sequence: CDR1 LGHNA, CDR2 YNFKEQ. V lost 2 bases and J lost 9; bases outside the gene matches: 8. CDR3 coding DNA: TGTGCCAGCAGCCAACTCGACAGGGGGGCGGGTGAGCAGTTCTTC. Its protein product is CASSQLDRGAGEQFF.

V and J are TRBV20-1 and TRBJ1-5, with D perhaps TRBD1 (5 bases). Between the trimmed V and J ends, which lost 3 bases and 1 base, there was a span of 10 bases. This CDR3 comprises 14 residues. Germline V CDR1 and CDR2: DFQATT, SNEGSKA (reference sequence). The CDR3 bases are TGCAGTGCTAGTAAGGGGAACAGCAATCAGCCCCAGCATTTT. Translation gives CSASKGNSNQPQHF.

The CDR3 region is CAIKQEGSTEAFF. In DNA, the CDR3 is TGTGCCATCAAACAGGAGGGGTCCACTGAAGCTTTCTTT. The rearrangement joins TRBV10-3 to TRBJ1-1, with a tentative D call TRBD1 (5 bases). This CDR3 spans 13 amino acids. V was shortened by 7 bases and J by 4 bases, with 13 bases between the two germline ends. In germline, CDR1 is ENHRY, CDR2 SYGVKD.

V gene TRBV19 combines with J gene TRBJ2-5; D may be TRBD2 (5 bases). The CDR3 is 15 amino acids. V lost 1 base and J lost 5, with 14 bases in between. Per the germline V gene, CDR1 is LNHDA and CDR2 is SQIVND (reference sequence). The CDR3 region is CASSIVEGIGETQYF. CDR3 coding DNA: TGTGCCAGTAGTATAGTTGAGGGTATTGGGGAGACCCAGTACTTC.